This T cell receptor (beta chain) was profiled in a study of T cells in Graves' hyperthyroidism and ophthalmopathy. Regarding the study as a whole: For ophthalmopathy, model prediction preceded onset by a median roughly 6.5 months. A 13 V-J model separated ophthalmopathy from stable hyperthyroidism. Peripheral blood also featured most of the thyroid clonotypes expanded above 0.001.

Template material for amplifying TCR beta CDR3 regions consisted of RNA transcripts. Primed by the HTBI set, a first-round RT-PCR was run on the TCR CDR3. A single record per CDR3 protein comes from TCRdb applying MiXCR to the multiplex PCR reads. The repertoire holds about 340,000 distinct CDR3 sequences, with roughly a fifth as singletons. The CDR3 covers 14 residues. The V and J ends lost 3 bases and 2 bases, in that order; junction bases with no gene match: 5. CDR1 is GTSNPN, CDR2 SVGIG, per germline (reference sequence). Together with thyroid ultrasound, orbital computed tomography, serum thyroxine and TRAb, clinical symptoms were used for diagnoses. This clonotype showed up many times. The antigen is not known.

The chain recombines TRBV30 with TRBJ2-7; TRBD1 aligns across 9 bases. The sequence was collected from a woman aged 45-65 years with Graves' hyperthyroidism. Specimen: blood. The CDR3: CAWRKGTGTYEQYF. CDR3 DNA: TGTGCCTGGAGGAAGGGGACAGGGACCTACGAGCAGTACTTC.